This T cell receptor (beta chain) was sequenced during a study of T cell responses to AZD1222 COVID-19 vaccine. Findings and limits, study-wide: Following two doses of AZD1222, Spike-specific TCR breadth and depth rose.

The trim removed 3 bases at V and 0 bases at J, leaving 9 bases unmatched. Germline CDR1 and CDR2: LGHDT and YNNKEL (reference sequence). The CDR3 loop spans 19 amino acids. On this clone: Antigen unknown.

TCRdb's table, derived via immunoSEQ multiplex PCR, lists solely in-frame clones and lacks some. The table records more than 250,000 clones, roughly 93% of them present only once. The chain couples TRBV3-1 (or the pseudogene TRBV3-2) to TRBJ2-1; 12 bases match TRBD2. The sequenced sample was peripheral blood, obtained on day 0 of AZD1222 vaccination. This TCR derives from an adult in good health. The chain's CDR3 is CASSQWALTSGSSYNEQFF. The CDR3 DNA follows: TGTGCCAGCAGCCAGTGGGCCCTGACTAGCGGGAGCTCCTACAATGAGCAGTTCTTC.